The 18 T cell receptor beta chains given below trace back to one sample, sequenced in a study of T cell changes during pregnancy in multiple sclerosis. Some clones are missing from TCRdb's copy, which holds only in-frame ones; the method was immunoSEQ multiplex PCR. The sample shows more than 80,000 clones, 85% to 95% of them seen only once. This specimen was peripheral blood, taken after pregnancy. These receptors originate from a female donor with multiple sclerosis, enrolled in a pregnancy study.

This rearrangement joins TRBV10-1 to TRBJ2-5; TRBD2 aligns across 9 bases. Per germline, CDR1 WNHNN and CDR2 SYGVQD (reference sequence). J gave up 5 bases and V 4 bases, and 23 bases lay outside the gene matches. CDR3 length equals 20 residues. CDR3 nucleotides: TGCGCCAGCAGTGTTGGCGGGGGGGGCCAAATGGGGAGGTTAGGGGAGACCCAGTACTTC. This codes for CASSVGGGGQMGRLGETQYF.

The CDR3 loop reads CASTLAPRYGYTF. Here the CDR3 DNA reads TGTGCCAGCACGCTTGCCCCGCGCTATGGCTACACCTTC. This chain links TRBV28 with TRBJ1-2; D unresolved. The CDR3 contains 13 residues. Between the trimmed V and J ends, which lost 7 bases and 4 bases, there was a span of 13 bases. CDR1 is MDHEN and CDR2 is SYDVKM in the germline V gene.

This clone was found once. The V gene is TRBV5-1, the J gene TRBJ2-5; 9 bases line up with TRBD1. This CDR3 has 15 residues. After removal of 0 bases from V and 3 bases from J, the junction contained 3 bases not matched to a gene. CDR1 and CDR2 (germline): SGHRS, YFSETQ. The DNA for the CDR3 is TGCGCCAGCAGCTTGGCTGGGACAGGGAAAGAGACCCAGTACTTC. This encodes CASSLAGTGKETQYF.

This clone appeared a few times. The chain links TRBV7-9 to TRBJ1-6; TRBD1 matches 8 bases. V gave up 5 bases and J gave up 8 bases; unmatched junction bases: 11. Germline CDR1 reads SEHNR; CDR2 reads FQNEAQ (reference sequence). The CDR3 length is 16 residues. CDR3 DNA sequence: TGTGCCAGCAGCCCGCCCGGGGCAGGGGGCGATTCACCCCTCCACTTT. This gives the protein CASSPPGAGGDSPLHF.

The chain links TRBV19 to TRBJ2-3; 7 positions agree with TRBD2. Germline-derived CDR1 and CDR2 are LNHDA and SQIVND (reference sequence). After removal of 3 bases from V and 2 bases from J, the junction contained 2 bases not matched to a gene. This CDR3 spans 14 amino acids. CDR3 in DNA: TGTGCCAGTAGTATCGGGGGGAACACAGATACGCAGTATTTT. It translates to CASSIGGNTDTQYF.

The chain joins TRBV6-6 to TRBJ2-7; D may be TRBD2 (6 bases). Trimming left V 5 bases short and J 1 base short, with 9 bases between. This CDR3 has 13 residues. From germline, CDR1 is MNHNY and CDR2 SVGAGI (reference sequence). This CDR3 reads CASSPGASYEQYF. The CDR3 region has the DNA TGTGCCAGCAGTCCGGGAGCATCCTACGAGCAGTACTTC.

This chain joins TRBV6-1 and TRBJ2-7, with D possibly matching TRBD1 (5 bases). Germline V gene lookup returns CDR1 MNHNS and CDR2 SASEGT. Trimming pared 0 bases from V and 3 bases from J, leaving 12 bases between. CDR3 length: 15 residues. The CDR3 loop is CASSEAGLYGYEQYF. CDR3 coding DNA: TGTGCCAGCAGTGAAGCGGGGCTTTATGGCTACGAGCAGTACTTC.

In nucleotides, the CDR3 is TGTGCCAGCAGCTTAACCTCTGGACAGCTGACGGCTAACTATGGCTACACCTTC. Protein sequence: CASSLTSGQLTANYGYTF. The chain links TRBV7-3 to TRBJ1-2; tentative D call: TRBD1 (6 bases). CDR1 is SGHTA, CDR2 FQGTGA, per germline. Trimming took 0 bases from V and 0 from J, leaving 17 bases between them. This CDR3 comprises 18 residues.

This clone has only one observation. V and J are TRBV2 and TRBJ1-1; D ambiguous. CDR1 is SNHLY, CDR2 FYNNEI, per germline. The CDR3 length is 13 residues. Trimming left V 2 bases short and J 0 bases short, with 4 bases between. CDR3 DNA: TGTGCCAGCAGTGAATCAGTGAACACTGAAGCTTTCTTT. It encodes CASSESVNTEAFF.

This clone was seen once. The V gene is TRBV6-1, the J gene TRBJ2-6; D is perhaps TRBD2 (6 bases). V lost 2 bases to trimming and J lost 2 bases, with 10 bases between them. This CDR3 comprises 16 residues. Germline V gene lookup returns CDR1 MNHNS and CDR2 SASEGT. CDR3 nucleotide sequence: TGTGCCAGCAGTGAATGGAGGGGACCTGGGGCCAACGTCCTGACTTTC. Residues: CASSEWRGPGANVLTF.

The chain joins TRBV9 to TRBJ2-2, with D possibly matching TRBD2 (7 bases). Germline CDR1 reads SGDLS; CDR2 reads YYNGEE. The CDR3 loop spans 14 amino acids. V lost 4 bases, J lost 4 bases, and 11 bases lay in between. DNA for the CDR3: TGTGCCAGCAGCCGGGGGGCGACCACCGGGGAGCTGTTTTTT. Residues: CASSRGATTGELFF.

The chain joins TRBV28 to TRBJ1-1; TRBD1 matches 8 bases. Germline V gene sequence: CDR1 MDHEN, CDR2 SYDVKM. This CDR3 has 15 residues. J lost 5 bases, V lost 5 bases, and 10 bases had no gene match. As DNA, the CDR3 is TGTGCCAGCAGTCCCCGGACAGGGAAAACGACTGAAGCTTTCTTT. Protein sequence: CASSPRTGKTTEAFF.

This sequence joins TRBV28 and TRBJ1-5; no clear D. There are 15 residues in the CDR3. V shed 2 bases and J shed 7 bases, with 15 bases lying between them. The germline gives CDR1 MDHEN, CDR2 SYDVKM. The CDR3 DNA follows: TGTGCCAGCAGTTTAGCCGACGGAGGGAAACAGCCCCAGCATTTT. Its translation is CASSLADGGKQPQHF.

V is TRBV5-1 and J is TRBJ1-1; TRBD1 might be the D (6 bases). Germline CDR1 and CDR2: SGHRS and YFSETQ. The V gene lost 3 bases and the J gene lost 1 base, with 10 bases spanning the gap. This CDR3 has 14 amino acids. In DNA form, the CDR3 reads TGCGCCAGCAGCTCGGGACACCAGAACACTGAAGCTTTCTTT. Its translation is CASSSGHQNTEAFF.

The CDR3 bases are TGTGCCAGCGGGACTCACCAAGAGACCCAGTACTTC. It yields the protein CASGTHQETQYF. The chain combines TRBV19 with TRBJ2-5; a weak D match, TRBD2 (6 bases). The CDR3 totals 12 residues. CDR1 is LNHDA and CDR2 is SQIVND in the germline V gene (reference sequence). V lost 9 bases, J lost 0 bases, and 8 bases lay in between.

The V gene is TRBV5-1, the J gene TRBJ1-1, with 8 bases lining up with TRBD1. The CDR3 has 14 amino acids. Germline V gene lookup returns CDR1 SGHRS and CDR2 YFSETQ. J lost 1 base, V lost 6 bases, and 5 bases had no gene match. CDR3 region: CASTRQGPNTEAFF. The CDR3 coding sequence is TGCGCCAGCACCCGACAGGGGCCGAACACTGAAGCTTTCTTT.

CDR3 DNA sequence: TGTGCCAGCTCACCACGCTCGGAGACGTACAATCAGCCCCAGCATTTT. Its protein is CASSPRSETYNQPQHF. J is TRBJ1-5 and V is TRBV18; D unresolved. V was shortened by 1 base and J by 3 bases, with 13 bases between the two germline ends. The germline CDR1 and CDR2 sequences are KGHSH and LQKENI. This CDR3 has 16 residues.

V usage is TRBV30 and J usage is TRBJ2-7; D gene ambiguous. CDR3 length: 13 residues. Trimming took 0 bases from V and 5 from J, leaving 11 bases between them. CDR1 is GTSNPN and CDR2 is SVGIG in the germline V gene (reference sequence). For the CDR3, the DNA is TGTGCCTGGAGTGTGTTCCGGTCCAACGAGCAGTACTTC. Translating it yields CAWSVFRSNEQYF. Combining the CDR3 with reference TRBV30 and TRBJ2-7 gives the whole variable domain SQTIHQWPATLVQPVGSPLSLECTVEGTSNPNLYWYRQAAGRGLQLLFYSVGIGQISSEVPQNLSASRPQDRQFILSSKKLLLSDSGFYLCAWSVFRSNEQYFGPGTRLTVT.